Listed below are T cell receptor beta chains from one sample, sequenced in a study of graft-versus-host responses after intestinal transplantation. Here immunoSEQ multiplex PCR was the method, and the copy in TCRdb shows in-frame clones only, minus some. The sample lists some 31,000 clones, about 85% occurring once. This sample comprised PBMCs, obtained nearly 470 days after intestinal transplantation. These receptors all stem from a human patient who received an intestinal transplant, so some T cells may come from the graft donor. CDR3s include the opening cysteine and the closing phenylalanine or tryptophan. Fields, in order: J gene, clone size, D gene, V gene, CDR3 protein, CDR3 DNA. A D gene is named only where the DNA matches it firmly. Some rows have no size entry. The others give once, few or many, or a class for an expanded clone.

J: TRBJ2-1; size: .; D: TRBD2; V: TRBV7-2; CDR3: CASKTSGGHYNEQFF; DNA: TGTGCCAGCAAAACTAGCGGGGGACACTACAATGAGCAGTTCTTC
J: TRBJ2-7; size: .; D: .; V: TRBV28; CDR3: CASSPTGNNYEQYF; DNA: TGTGCCAGCAGTCCTACAGGGAACAACTACGAGCAGTACTTC
J: TRBJ1-5; size: .; D: .; V: TRBV6-6; CDR3: CASSLRRDNQPQHF; DNA: TGTGCCAGCAGTTTAAGACGGGACAATCAGCCCCAGCATTTT
J: TRBJ1-2; size: once; D: .; V: TRBV27; CDR3: CASSFKGTTYGYTF; DNA: TGTGCCAGCAGTTTCAAAGGGACAACCTATGGCTACACCTTC
J: TRBJ2-2; size: .; D: TRBD2; V: TRBV7-2; CDR3: CASTQPRGGTGELFF; DNA: TGTGCCAGCACCCAGCCGCGCGGGGGGACCGGGGAGCTGTTTTTT
J: TRBJ2-3; size: .; D: .; V: TRBV5-1; CDR3: CASSLAGVVEGRADTQYF; DNA: TGCGCCAGCAGCTTGGCGGGGGTGGTGGAGGGCCGAGCAGATACGCAGTATTTT
J: TRBJ2-1; size: .; D: .; V: TRBV19; CDR3: CASSIRHSYNEQFF; DNA: TGTGCCAGTAGTATCAGGCACTCCTACAATGAGCAGTTCTTC
J: TRBJ2-2; size: .; D: TRBD1; V: TRBV5-6; CDR3: CASRLPGQGTGELFF; DNA: TGTGCCAGCAGGTTGCCGGGACAGGGCACCGGGGAGCTGTTTTTT
J: TRBJ2-7; size: .; D: TRBD2; V: TRBV19; CDR3: CASSRTSGSNSYEQYF; DNA: TGTGCCAGTAGTAGAACTAGCGGGAGTAACTCCTACGAGCAGTACTTC
J: TRBJ1-1; size: .; D: .; V: TRBV19; CDR3: CASNDPYGMNTEAFF; DNA: TGTGCCAGTAATGACCCGTATGGGATGAACACTGAAGCTTTCTTT
J: TRBJ2-5; size: .; D: .; V: TRBV5-1; CDR3: CASSFRGVRETQYF; DNA: TGCGCCAGCAGTTTCAGGGGAGTTCGAGAGACCCAGTACTTC
J: TRBJ1-5; size: few; D: TRBD1; V: TRBV7-2; CDR3: CASSPWTGNQPQHF; DNA: TGTGCCAGCAGCCCTTGGACAGGGAATCAGCCCCAGCATTTT
J: TRBJ1-3; size: few; D: .; V: TRBV6-5; CDR3: CASSQRDQGNTIYF; DNA: TGTGCCAGCAGTCAGCGGGATCAAGGAAACACCATATATTTT
J: TRBJ1-1; size: .; D: .; V: TRBV9; CDR3: CASSPFTGTMNTEAFF; DNA: TGTGCCAGCAGCCCTTTTACCGGGACAATGAACACTGAAGCTTTCTTT
J: TRBJ1-2; size: .; D: .; V: TRBV19; CDR3: CASSMGTNNYGYTF; DNA: TGTGCCAGTAGTATGGGGACAAATAACTATGGCTACACCTTC
J: TRBJ1-1; size: once; D: .; V: TRBV11-2; CDR3: CASSSGTAWRAFF; DNA: TGTGCCAGCAGCTCCGGGACGGCGTGGCGGGCTTTCTTT
J: TRBJ1-1; size: .; D: .; V: TRBV5-6; CDR3: CASSLGVPTEAFF; DNA: TGTGCCAGCAGCTTGGGAGTCCCCACTGAAGCTTTCTTT
J: TRBJ1-5; size: .; D: .; V: TRBV6-1; CDR3: CASSPDIPSNQPQHF; DNA: TGTGCCAGCAGTCCCGACATCCCCAGCAATCAGCCCCAGCATTTT
J: TRBJ1-1; size: once; D: .; V: TRBV7-2; CDR3: CASSARGDYTEAFF; DNA: TGTGCCAGCAGCGCCCGGGGGGATTACACTGAAGCTTTCTTT